The clone carrying this T cell receptor (beta chain) has a handful of counts. The antigen remains undetermined. The CDR3 contains 15 residues. Germline V gene lookup returns CDR1 KGHDR and CDR2 SFDVKD. The V end was cut by 7 bases, the J end by 7 bases, with 19 bases between. This specimen belongs to a study of T-cell memory formation after mild COVID-19. Overall study results and limits: CD4+ contracting clones lay mainly in CM and EM, CD8+ ones in EMRA. Second-wave clones that peaked on day 37 lacked confirmed SARS-CoV-2 specificity. Contracting clones from day 15 to 85 had balanced CD4/CD8; later expanders favoured CD4+.

Researchers used 5'RACE with constant-segment primers to make TCR alpha and TCR beta cDNA libraries that carry sample barcodes and UMIs. TCRdb ran MiXCR on the 5' RACE reads and lists one entry per CDR3 protein. The sample carries about 260,000 distinct CDR3 sequences, 16% recorded once. The TCR comes from a man younger than 35 who had mild COVID-19 (a few samples of this study predate the infection). Cell type and time point are not known. V and J are TRBV24-1 and TRBJ2-1; D ambiguous. Sequenced sample: PBMCs or a T cell subset sorted from them (not recorded which). CDR3 in amino acids: CATSPRVTPRNEQFF. CDR3 in DNA: TGTGCCACCAGCCCCCGGGTCACCCCGAGGAATGAGCAGTTCTTC.